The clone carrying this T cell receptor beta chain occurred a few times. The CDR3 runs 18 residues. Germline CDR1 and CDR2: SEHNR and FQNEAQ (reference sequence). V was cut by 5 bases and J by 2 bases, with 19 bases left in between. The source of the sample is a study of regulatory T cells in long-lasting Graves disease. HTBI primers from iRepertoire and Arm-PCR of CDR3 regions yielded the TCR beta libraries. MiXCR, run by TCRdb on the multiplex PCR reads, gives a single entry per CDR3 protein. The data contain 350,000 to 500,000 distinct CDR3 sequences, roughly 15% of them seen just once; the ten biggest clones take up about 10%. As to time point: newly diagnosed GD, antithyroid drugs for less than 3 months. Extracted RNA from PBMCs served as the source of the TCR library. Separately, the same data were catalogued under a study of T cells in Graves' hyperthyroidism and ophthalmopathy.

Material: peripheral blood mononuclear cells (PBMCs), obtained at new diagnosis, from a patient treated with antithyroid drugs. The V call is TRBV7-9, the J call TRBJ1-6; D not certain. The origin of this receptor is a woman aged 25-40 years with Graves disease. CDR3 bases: TGTGCCAGCAGCCAACAACCAGAACAGTTAGCCTATAATTCACCCCTCCACTTT. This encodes CASSQQPEQLAYNSPLHF.